One T cell receptor beta chain is described in this entry. Antigen unknown. The data were obtained in a study of T cell repertoires and HLA-DP antigens. Whole-study findings and limits: Against one allele, clones undetected before culture averaged approximately 39%; against the other, 50% to 65%.

The V end lost 1 base, the J end lost 8 bases, and 11 bases lay between the germline ends. This CDR3 is 14 amino acids long. Germline loops: CDR1 LGHNA, CDR2 YNFKEQ. TCRdb's copy holds only in-frame clones and misses some; the assay was immunoSEQ multiplex PCR. Found here are over 100,000 clones, 92% of them singletons; the top ten hold 0.27%. Untouched CD4+ T cells were isolated by negative selection, averaging about 98% purity. Source material: CD4+ T cells from PBMCs. The chain couples TRBV4-2 to TRBJ1-4; unclear D gene. The receptor was isolated from a woman aged 18-30 years in good health and CMV-seronegative. CDR3 sequence reads: CASSQVGPREKLFF. The CDR3 DNA is TGTGCCAGCAGCCAAGTAGGGCCAAGGGAAAAACTGTTTTTT.